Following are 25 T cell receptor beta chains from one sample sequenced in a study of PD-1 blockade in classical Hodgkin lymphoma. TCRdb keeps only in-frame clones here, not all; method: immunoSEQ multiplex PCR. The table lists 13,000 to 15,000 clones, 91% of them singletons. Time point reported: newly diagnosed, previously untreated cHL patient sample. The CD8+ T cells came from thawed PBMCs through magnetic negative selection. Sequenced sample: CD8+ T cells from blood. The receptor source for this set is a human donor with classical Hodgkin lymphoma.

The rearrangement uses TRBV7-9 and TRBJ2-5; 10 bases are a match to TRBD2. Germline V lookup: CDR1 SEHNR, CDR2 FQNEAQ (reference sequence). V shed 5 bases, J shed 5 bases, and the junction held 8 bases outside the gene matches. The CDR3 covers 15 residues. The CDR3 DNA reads TGTGCCAGCAGCCCTCAGCGGGAGGGTTGGGAGACCCAGTACTTC. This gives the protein CASSPQREGWETQYF.

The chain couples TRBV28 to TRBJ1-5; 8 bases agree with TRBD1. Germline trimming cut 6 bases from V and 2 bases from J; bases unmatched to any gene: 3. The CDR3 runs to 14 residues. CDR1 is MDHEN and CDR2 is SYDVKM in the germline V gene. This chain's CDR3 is CASRPGGRNQPQHF. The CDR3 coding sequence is TGTGCCAGCAGGCCAGGGGGCCGCAATCAGCCCCAGCATTTT. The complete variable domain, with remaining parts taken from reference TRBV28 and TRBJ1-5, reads DVKVTQSSRYLVKRTGEKVFLECVQDMDHENMFWYRQDPGLGLRLIYFSYDVKMKEKGDIPEGYSVSREKKERFSLILESASTNQTSMYLCASRPGGRNQPQHFGDGTRLSIL.

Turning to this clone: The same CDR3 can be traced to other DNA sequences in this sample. CDR3 protein: CASSPGQGALNYGYTF. The DNA for the CDR3 is TGCGCCAGCAGCCCGGGACAGGGGGCACTCAACTATGGCTACACCTTC. The chain links TRBV4-1 to TRBJ1-2; 12 positions match TRBD1. This CDR3 has 16 amino acids. V lost 4 bases to trimming and J lost 2 bases; unmatched junction nucleotides: 5. Germline V gives CDR1 MGHRA, CDR2 YSYEKL.

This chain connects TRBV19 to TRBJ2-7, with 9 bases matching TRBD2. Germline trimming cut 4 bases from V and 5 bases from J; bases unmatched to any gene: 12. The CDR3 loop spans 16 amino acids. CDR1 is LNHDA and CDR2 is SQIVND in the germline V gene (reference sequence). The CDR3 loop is CASSTLAGAVKNEQYF. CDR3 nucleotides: TGTGCCAGTAGTACGTTAGCGGGAGCGGTGAAGAACGAGCAGTACTTC.

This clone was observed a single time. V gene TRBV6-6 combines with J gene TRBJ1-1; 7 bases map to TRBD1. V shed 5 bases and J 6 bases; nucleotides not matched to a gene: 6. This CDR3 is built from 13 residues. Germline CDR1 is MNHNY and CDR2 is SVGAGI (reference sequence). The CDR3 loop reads CASSNYRGPEAFF. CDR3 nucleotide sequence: TGTGCCAGCAGTAACTACAGGGGCCCTGAAGCTTTCTTT.

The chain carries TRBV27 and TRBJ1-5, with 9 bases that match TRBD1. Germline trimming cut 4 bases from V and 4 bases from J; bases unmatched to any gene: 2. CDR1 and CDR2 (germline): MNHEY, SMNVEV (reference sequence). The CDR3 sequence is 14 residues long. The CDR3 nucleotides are TGTGCCAGCAGTTGGACAGGGGAGAATCAGCCCCAGCATTTT. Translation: CASSWTGENQPQHF.

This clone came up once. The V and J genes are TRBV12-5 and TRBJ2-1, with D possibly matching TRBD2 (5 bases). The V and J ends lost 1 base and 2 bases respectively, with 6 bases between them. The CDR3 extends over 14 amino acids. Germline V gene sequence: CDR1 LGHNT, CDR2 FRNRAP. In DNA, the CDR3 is TGTGCTAGTGGTTTGGAGGGAGCCTACAATGAGCAGTTCTTC. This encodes CASGLEGAYNEQFF.

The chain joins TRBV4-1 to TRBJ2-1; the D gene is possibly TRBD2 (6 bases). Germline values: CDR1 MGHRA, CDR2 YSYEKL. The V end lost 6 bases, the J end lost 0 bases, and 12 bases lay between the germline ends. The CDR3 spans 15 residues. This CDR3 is CASRKEGSSYNEQFF. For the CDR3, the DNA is TGCGCCAGCAGGAAGGAGGGGAGCTCCTACAATGAGCAGTTCTTC.

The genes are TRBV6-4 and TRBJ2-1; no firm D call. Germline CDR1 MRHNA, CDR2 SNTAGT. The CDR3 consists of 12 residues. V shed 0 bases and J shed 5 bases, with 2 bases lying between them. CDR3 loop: CASSDSHNEQFF. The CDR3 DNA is TGTGCCAGCAGTGACTCGCACAATGAGCAGTTCTTC.

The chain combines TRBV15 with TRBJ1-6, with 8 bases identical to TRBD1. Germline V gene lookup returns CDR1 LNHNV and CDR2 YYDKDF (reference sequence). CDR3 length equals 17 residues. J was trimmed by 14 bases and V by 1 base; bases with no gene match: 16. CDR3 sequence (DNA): TGTGCCACCAGCAGAGGGGACCCAGGGGGCTTTTTTGGGGCCCTCCACTTT. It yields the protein CATSRGDPGGFFGALHF.

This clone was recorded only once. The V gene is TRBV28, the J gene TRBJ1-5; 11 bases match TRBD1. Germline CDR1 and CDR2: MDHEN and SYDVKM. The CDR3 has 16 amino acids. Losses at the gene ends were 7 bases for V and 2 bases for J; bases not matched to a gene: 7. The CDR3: CASTGQGVIGNQPQHF. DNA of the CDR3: TGTGCCAGCACGGGACAGGGGGTTATTGGCAATCAGCCCCAGCATTTT.

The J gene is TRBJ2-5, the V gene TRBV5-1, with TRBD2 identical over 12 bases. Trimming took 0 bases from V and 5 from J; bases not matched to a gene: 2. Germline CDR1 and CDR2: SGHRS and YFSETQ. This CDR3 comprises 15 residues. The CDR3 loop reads CASSLGLAGEETQYF. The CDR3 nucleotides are TGCGCCAGCAGCTTGGGACTAGCGGGAGAGGAGACCCAGTACTTC.

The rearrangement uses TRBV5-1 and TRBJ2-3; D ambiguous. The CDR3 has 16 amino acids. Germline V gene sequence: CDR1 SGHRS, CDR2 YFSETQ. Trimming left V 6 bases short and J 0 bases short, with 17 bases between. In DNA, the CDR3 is TGCGCCAGCACCCCCACCGTGTTGCGGAGCACAGATACGCAGTATTTT. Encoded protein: CASTPTVLRSTDTQYF.

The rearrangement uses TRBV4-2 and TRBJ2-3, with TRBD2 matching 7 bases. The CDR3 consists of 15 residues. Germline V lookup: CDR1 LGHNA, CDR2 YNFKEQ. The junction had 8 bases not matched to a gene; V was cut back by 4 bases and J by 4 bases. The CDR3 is CASSRGLDQADTQYF. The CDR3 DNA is TGTGCCAGCAGCCGCGGACTAGACCAAGCAGATACGCAGTATTTT.

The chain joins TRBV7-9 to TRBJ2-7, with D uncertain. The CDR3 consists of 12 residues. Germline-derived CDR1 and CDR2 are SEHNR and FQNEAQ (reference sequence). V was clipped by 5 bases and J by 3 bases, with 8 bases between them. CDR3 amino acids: CASSPSVYEQYF. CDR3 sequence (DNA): TGTGCCAGCAGCCCATCAGTCTACGAGCAGTACTTC.

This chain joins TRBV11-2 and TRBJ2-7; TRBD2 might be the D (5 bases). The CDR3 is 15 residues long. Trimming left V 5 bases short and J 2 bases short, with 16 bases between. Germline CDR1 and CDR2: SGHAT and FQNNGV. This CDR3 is CASSLMLDSTYEQYV. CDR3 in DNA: TGTGCCAGCAGCCTGATGCTGGACTCAACCTACGAGCAGTACGTC.

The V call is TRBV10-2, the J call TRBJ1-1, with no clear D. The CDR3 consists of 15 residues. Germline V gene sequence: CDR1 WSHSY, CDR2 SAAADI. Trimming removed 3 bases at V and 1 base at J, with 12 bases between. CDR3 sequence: CASSDPGVGNTEAFF. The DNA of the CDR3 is TGCGCCAGCAGTGACCCCGGGGTCGGGAACACTGAAGCTTTCTTT.

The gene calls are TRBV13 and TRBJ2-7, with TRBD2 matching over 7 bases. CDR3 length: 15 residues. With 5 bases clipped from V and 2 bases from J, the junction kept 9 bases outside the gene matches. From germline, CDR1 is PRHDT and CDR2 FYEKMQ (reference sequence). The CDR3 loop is CASSRGGEQAYEQYF. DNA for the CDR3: TGTGCCAGCAGCCGTGGGGGGGAACAAGCCTACGAGCAGTACTTC.

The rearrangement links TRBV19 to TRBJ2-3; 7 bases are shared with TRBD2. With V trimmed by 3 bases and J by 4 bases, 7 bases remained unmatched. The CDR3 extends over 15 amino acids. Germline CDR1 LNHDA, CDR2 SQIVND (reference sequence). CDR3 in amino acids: CASSMSGAWADTQYF. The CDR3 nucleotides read TGTGCCAGTAGTATGAGCGGGGCTTGGGCAGATACGCAGTATTTT.

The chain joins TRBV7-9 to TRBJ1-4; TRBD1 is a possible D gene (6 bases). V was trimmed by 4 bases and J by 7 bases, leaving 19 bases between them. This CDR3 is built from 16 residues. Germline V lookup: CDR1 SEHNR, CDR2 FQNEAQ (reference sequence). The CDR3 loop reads CASSSTPQGFPEKLFF. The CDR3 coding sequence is TGTGCCAGCAGCTCGACCCCTCAGGGGTTCCCTGAAAAACTGTTTTTT.

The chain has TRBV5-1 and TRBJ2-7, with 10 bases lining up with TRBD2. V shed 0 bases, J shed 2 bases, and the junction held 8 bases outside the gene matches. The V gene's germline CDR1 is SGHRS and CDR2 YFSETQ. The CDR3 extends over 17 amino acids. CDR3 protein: CASSLATSGDLPYEQYF. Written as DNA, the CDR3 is TGCGCCAGCAGCTTGGCAACTAGCGGGGATTTGCCCTACGAGCAGTACTTC.

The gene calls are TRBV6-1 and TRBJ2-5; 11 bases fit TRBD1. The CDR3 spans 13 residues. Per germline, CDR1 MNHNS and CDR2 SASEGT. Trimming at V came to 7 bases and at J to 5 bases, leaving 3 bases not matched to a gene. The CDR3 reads CASMDRGRETQYF. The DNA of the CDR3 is TGTGCCAGCATGGACAGGGGGCGGGAGACCCAGTACTTC.

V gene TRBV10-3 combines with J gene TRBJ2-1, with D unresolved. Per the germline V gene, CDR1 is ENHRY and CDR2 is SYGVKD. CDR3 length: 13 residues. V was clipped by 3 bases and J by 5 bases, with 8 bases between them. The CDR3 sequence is CAISDNRNNEQFF. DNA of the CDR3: TGTGCCATCAGTGATAATCGGAACAATGAGCAGTTCTTC.

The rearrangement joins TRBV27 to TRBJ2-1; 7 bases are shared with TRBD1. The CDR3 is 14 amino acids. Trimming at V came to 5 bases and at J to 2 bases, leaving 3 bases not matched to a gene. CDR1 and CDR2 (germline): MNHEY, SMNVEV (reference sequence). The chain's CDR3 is CASSATGPYNEQFF. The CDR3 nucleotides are TGTGCCAGCAGTGCGACAGGGCCCTACAATGAGCAGTTCTTC.

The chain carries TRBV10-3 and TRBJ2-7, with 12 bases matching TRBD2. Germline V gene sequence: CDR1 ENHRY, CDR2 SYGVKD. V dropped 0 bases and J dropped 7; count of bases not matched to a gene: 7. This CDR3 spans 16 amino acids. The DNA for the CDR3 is TGTGCCATCAGTGAGTCCCCTAGCGGGAGGGATGGAGAGCAGTACGTC. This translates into CAISESPSGRDGEQYV.